These 9 T cell receptor beta chains share one sample of origin, sequenced in a study of blood T cell repertoires in COVID-19. The protocol was immunoSEQ multiplex PCR, while the TCRdb copy is restricted to in-frame clones and leaves out a portion. The data show 150,000 to 200,000 clones, over 85% seen once. The source material was peripheral blood. Receptors originate from a man in his 60s with active or convalescent COVID-19.

The chain has TRBV27 and TRBJ1-1; D ambiguous. This CDR3 has 15 amino acids. The V end was cut by 5 bases, the J end by 1 base, with 14 bases between. The germline CDR1 and CDR2 sequences are MNHEY and SMNVEV (reference sequence). CDR3 in amino acids: CASSPTVSGNTEAFF. Written as DNA, the CDR3 is TGTGCCAGCAGTCCCACCGTGTCAGGGAACACTGAAGCTTTCTTT.

The rearrangement links TRBV27 to TRBJ2-4; 9 bases are a match to TRBD1. The CDR3 consists of 15 residues. The V gene's germline CDR1 is MNHEY and CDR2 SMNVEV (reference sequence). V was clipped by 3 bases and J by 3 bases; unmatched bases: 3. The CDR3 DNA reads TGTGCCAGCAGTTTGACAGGGGGGATCAAAAACATTCAGTACTTC. Protein product: CASSLTGGIKNIQYF.

V is TRBV18 and J is TRBJ2-7; D possibly corresponds to TRBD1 (5 bases). Germline CDR1 KGHSH, CDR2 LQKENI. Trimming took off 1 base at V and 4 bases at J, with 11 bases between the two ends. The length of the CDR3 is 14 residues. CDR3 DNA sequence: TGTGCCAGCTCACCACTTGCAGGGCCTTACGAGCAGTACTTC. It translates to CASSPLAGPYEQYF.

The chain is built from TRBV2 and TRBJ2-2; D unresolved. The CDR3 spans 15 residues. Trimming removed 2 bases at V and 0 bases at J, with 7 bases between. In germline, CDR1 is SNHLY, CDR2 FYNNEI. The CDR3 DNA follows: TGTGCCAGCAGTGAACTGGGCACGAACACCGGGGAGCTGTTTTTT. Translation gives CASSELGTNTGELFF.

The chain combines TRBV14 with TRBJ1-5; no firm D call. Germline CDR1 is SGHDN and CDR2 is FVKESK. The CDR3 contains 14 residues. Trimming removed 2 bases at V and 4 bases at J, with 9 bases between. The CDR3 region has the DNA TGTGCCAGCAGCCAATCTTCGGGGAATCAGCCCCAGCATTTT. Translating gives CASSQSSGNQPQHF.

The CDR3 bases are TGTGCCAGCAGCCACCCCCCGGCTAGCGGGGGCACAGATACGCAGTATTTT. Residues: CASSHPPASGGTDTQYF. The V call is TRBV3-1 (or the pseudogene TRBV3-2), the J call TRBJ2-3, with 9 bases that match TRBD2. The CDR3 has 17 residues. Germline CDR1 reads LGHDT; CDR2 reads YNNKEL (reference sequence). Germline trimming cut 3 bases from V and 1 base from J; bases unmatched to any gene: 8.

V and J are TRBV27 and TRBJ2-1; 11 bases agree with TRBD2. Looked up from germline, CDR1 is MNHEY and CDR2 is SMNVEV (reference sequence). The V and J ends lost 6 bases and 6 bases, in that order; junction bases with no gene match: 13. The CDR3 is 17 amino acids. DNA for the CDR3: TGTGCCAGCAGCAATCCAATGTCACTAGCGGGAGTCAATGAGCAGTTCTTC. It encodes CASSNPMSLAGVNEQFF.

The chain joins TRBV2 to TRBJ2-1; 9 positions agree with TRBD2. The length of the CDR3 is 15 residues. The J segment lost 4 bases and the V segment lost 6 bases, leaving 7 bases of the junction unmatched. CDR1 and CDR2 from the germline V gene are SNHLY and FYNNEI. The DNA of the CDR3 is TGTGCCAGCAGCCACAGCGGGGGGACGTACAATGAGCAGTTCTTC. Translating it yields CASSHSGGTYNEQFF. The full variable domain, rest sourced from reference TRBV2 and TRBJ2-1, is EPEVTQTPSHQVTQMGQEVILRCVPISNHLYFYWYRQILGQKVEFLVSFYNNEISEKSEIFDDQFSVERPDGSNFTLKIRSTKLEDSAMYFCASSHSGGTYNEQFFGPGTRLTVL.

The rearrangement links TRBV6-2 or TRBV6-3 to TRBJ2-2, with 8 bases aligning to TRBD1. Germline CDR1 is MNHEY and CDR2 is SVGEGT. The V gene end was trimmed by 6 bases and the J gene end by 4 bases; junction bases not matched to a gene: 10. The CDR3 sequence is 16 residues long. In DNA, the CDR3 is TGTGCCAGCAGCCCTACCAGGGGGCAAGGCACCGGGGAGCTGTTTTTT. This gives the protein CASSPTRGQGTGELFF.